Presented here are 17 T cell receptor beta chains from one specimen sequenced in a study of cytomegalovirus exposure and HLA in healthy donors. Primers: 60 Vbeta forward and 13 Jbeta reverse. Data came from immunoSEQ multiplex PCR; TCRdb stores just in-frame clones and leaves some out. The repertoire holds about 140,000 clones, with just under 85% as singletons. The sequencing input was PBMCs. The receptors originated from a man aged 30-40 years in good health and CMV-seropositive.

This chain uses TRBV6-5 with TRBJ1-5, with TRBD1 matching over 8 bases. Germline CDR1 MNHEY, CDR2 SVGAGI. The CDR3 covers 14 residues. The V gene end was trimmed by 4 bases and the J gene end by 7 bases; junction bases not matched to a gene: 6. The CDR3 region is CASSFQQGGQPQHF. The CDR3 DNA is TGTGCCAGCAGTTTCCAACAGGGGGGGCAGCCCCAGCATTTT.

This rearrangement joins TRBV21-1 to TRBJ2-7; the DNA was not used to check the table's D call, TRBD2. TRBV21-1 is a pseudogene segment. The CDR3 runs 16 residues. The CDR3 region is CASSKAYYLTSYEQYF. In DNA form, the CDR3 reads TGTGCCAGCAGCAAAGCTTACTACCTTACTTCCTACGAGCAGTACTTC.

This clone was seen a few times. This chain links TRBV6-6 with TRBJ1-3; the D is unclear. Looked up from germline, CDR1 is MNHNY and CDR2 is SVGAGI (reference sequence). This CDR3 has 14 residues. V was pared by 10 bases and J by 0 bases, with 13 bases between. CDR3 in DNA: TGTGCCACATCGGGGAGCTCCTCTGGAAACACCATATATTTT. This gives the protein CATSGSSSGNTIYF.

V and J are TRBV6-1 and TRBJ1-1; D not resolved. The germline V and J ends were trimmed by 2 bases and 2 bases, with 9 bases remaining between them. There are 14 residues in the CDR3. Germline-derived CDR1 and CDR2 are MNHNS and SASEGT. The CDR3 sequence is CASSELRLNTEAFF. The CDR3 DNA reads as TGTGCCAGCAGTGAACTCCGACTTAACACTGAAGCTTTCTTT.

Notes on this clone: One end of the junction varies from germline; a read error may be responsible. The chain joins TRBV28 to TRBJ1-1; D possibly corresponds to TRBD1 (5 bases). Germline CDR1 and CDR2: MDHEN and SYDVKM. The CDR3 covers 14 residues. The CDR3 DNA follows: TGTACCAGCGTTCCCTCCAGGGTAAACACTGAAGCTTTCTTT. The encoded protein is CTSVPSRVNTEAFF.

This clone appeared a few times. The CDR3 region is CASSIQRGGYNEQFF. DNA for the CDR3: TGTGCCAGTAGTATCCAGCGGGGGGGCTACAATGAGCAGTTCTTC. The V call is TRBV19, the J call TRBJ2-1, with TRBD2 identical over 10 bases. Germline V gives CDR1 LNHDA, CDR2 SQIVND (reference sequence). This CDR3 contains 15 residues. V dropped 3 bases and J dropped 3; count of bases not matched to a gene: 2.

The chain uses TRBV29-1 and TRBJ2-5, with TRBD2 matching 7 bases. Per germline, CDR1 SQVTM and CDR2 ANQGSEA. This CDR3 is built from 11 residues. With 4 bases clipped from V and 4 bases from J, the junction kept 0 bases outside the gene matches. The DNA of the CDR3 is TGCAGCGTTGGGGAGGGAGAGACCCAGTACTTC. Residues: CSVGEGETQYF.

The rearrangement links TRBV4-1 to TRBJ2-2; 7 positions match TRBD2. This CDR3 is 16 amino acids long. CDR1 and CDR2 (germline): MGHRA, YSYEKL. The junction had 4 bases not matched to a gene; V was cut back by 1 base and J by 2 bases. CDR3 in amino acids: CASSQGGGLNTGELFF. CDR3 DNA sequence: TGCGCCAGCAGCCAAGGGGGGGGTTTAAACACCGGGGAGCTGTTTTTT.

This sequence joins TRBV5-1 and TRBJ1-2, with 8 bases fitting TRBD1. This CDR3 has 14 residues. The germline V gene has CDR1 SGHRS and CDR2 YFSETQ. The V segment lost 2 bases and the J segment 4 bases; nucleotides outside the gene matches: 4. The CDR3 DNA sequence: TGCGCCAGCAGCTTCGGACAGGGCAGCTATGGCTACACCTTC. Its protein product is CASSFGQGSYGYTF.

This chain links TRBV27 with TRBJ2-5, with TRBD2 as a possible D gene (5 bases). Germline values: CDR1 MNHEY, CDR2 SMNVEV (reference sequence). CDR3 length equals 14 residues. V shed 4 bases and J shed 4 bases, with 13 bases lying between them. CDR3 DNA: TGTGCCAGCAGTTCCTTGGACTTAGGAGAGACCCAGTACTTC. This sequence encodes CASSSLDLGETQYF.

In its sample, this clone was seen once. This rearrangement joins TRBV5-6 to TRBJ1-6, with TRBD1 identical over 9 bases. The junction had 7 bases not matched to a gene; V was cut back by 9 bases and J by 6 bases. CDR1 SGHDT and CDR2 YYEEEE come from the germline V gene. The CDR3 has 14 amino acids. The DNA of the CDR3 is TGTGCCACGCGGGACAGGGTACCTAATTCACCCCTCCACTTT. Encoded protein: CATRDRVPNSPLHF. The full variable domain, in which reference TRBV5-6 and TRBJ1-6 provide the parts outside the CDR3, is DAGVTQSPTHLIKTRGQQVTLRCSPKSGHDTVSWYQQALGQGPQFIFQYYEEEERQRGNFPDRFSGHQFPNYSSELNVNALLLGDSALYLCATRDRVPNSPLHFGNGTRLTVT.

This clone was detected a few times. This sequence joins TRBV28 and TRBJ1-1; perhaps TRBD1 as D (6 bases). Germline assignment: CDR1 MDHEN and CDR2 SYDVKM. This CDR3 is 14 amino acids long. Trimming cost V 4 bases and J 8 bases, with 17 bases left between them. CDR3 loop: CASSSDGQLQEAFF. The CDR3 nucleotides read TGTGCCAGCAGTTCCGACGGACAGCTCCAGGAAGCTTTCTTT. Filled out from reference TRBV28 and TRBJ1-1, the complete variable domain reads DVKVTQSSRYLVKRTGEKVFLECVQDMDHENMFWYRQDPGLGLRLIYFSYDVKMKEKGDIPEGYSVSREKKERFSLILESASTNQTSMYLCASSSDGQLQEAFFGQGTRLTVV.

The chain uses TRBV7-9 and TRBJ1-1; the D is unclear. The CDR3 runs to 15 residues. V was trimmed by 9 bases and J by 2 bases, leaving 19 bases between them. CDR1 and CDR2 from the germline V gene are SEHNR and FQNEAQ (reference sequence). The CDR3 here is CASTPRGWENTEAFF. CDR3 coding DNA: TGTGCCAGTACCCCGAGAGGGTGGGAAAACACTGAAGCTTTCTTT.

This rearrangement joins TRBV5-1 to TRBJ1-4; D gene ambiguous. CDR3 length: 14 amino acids. The V gene lost 0 bases and the J gene lost 10 bases, with 13 bases spanning the gap. Per germline, CDR1 SGHRS and CDR2 YFSETQ. CDR3 sequence (DNA): TGCGCCAGCAGCTTGGAAGTAGCGGATGGAAAACTGTTTTTT. It specifies CASSLEVADGKLFF.

This clone was found once. The rearrangement joins TRBV27 to TRBJ1-1, with TRBD1 as a possible D gene (6 bases). The CDR3 contains 13 residues. The V gene lost 2 bases and the J gene lost 13 bases, with 17 bases spanning the gap. Germline CDR1 and CDR2: MNHEY and SMNVEV (reference sequence). The CDR3 loop is CASSLRDTQRVFF. CDR3 bases: TGTGCCAGCAGTTTAAGGGACACACAAAGGGTTTTCTTT.

This clone was found once. The chain uses TRBV5-1 and TRBJ2-3; 7 nucleotides agree with TRBD2. CDR3 size: 16 residues. J gave up 5 bases and V 0 bases, and 9 bases lay outside the gene matches. Germline V lookup: CDR1 SGHRS, CDR2 YFSETQ. The CDR3 sequence: CASSLGGRAGGDTQYF. DNA of the CDR3: TGCGCCAGCAGCTTGGGGGGGAGGGCCGGCGGAGATACGCAGTATTTT.

The chain recombines TRBV10-3 with TRBJ2-3; 9 bases match TRBD2. V trimming: 5 bases; J trimming: 0 bases; junction bases outside the gene matches: 0. The CDR3 totals 14 residues. Looked up from germline, CDR1 is ENHRY and CDR2 is SYGVKD. The CDR3 spells CAISTSGSTDTQYF. The CDR3 DNA sequence: TGTGCCATCAGTACTAGCGGGAGCACAGATACGCAGTATTTT.